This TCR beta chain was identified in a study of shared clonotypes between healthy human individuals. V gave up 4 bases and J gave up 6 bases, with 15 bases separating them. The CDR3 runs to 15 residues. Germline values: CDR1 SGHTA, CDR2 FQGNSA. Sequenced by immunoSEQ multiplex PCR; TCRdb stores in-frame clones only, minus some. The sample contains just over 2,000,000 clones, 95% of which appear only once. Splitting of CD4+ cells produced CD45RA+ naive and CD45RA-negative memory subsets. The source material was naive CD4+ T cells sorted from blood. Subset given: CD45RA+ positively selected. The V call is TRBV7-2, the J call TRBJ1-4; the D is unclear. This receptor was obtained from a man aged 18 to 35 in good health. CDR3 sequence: CASSSRGGRDEKLFF. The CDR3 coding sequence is TGTGCCAGCAGCTCCAGAGGAGGGCGTGATGAAAAACTGTTTTTT. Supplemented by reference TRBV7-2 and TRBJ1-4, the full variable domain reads GAGVSQSPSNKVTEKGKDVELRCDPISGHTALYWYRQSLGQGLEFLIYFQGNSAPDKSGLPSDRFSAERTGGSVSTLTIQRTQQEDSAVYLCASSSRGGRDEKLFFGSGTQLSVL.